These T cell receptor beta chains were read from a single sample in a study of CD8 T cells in Susac syndrome. TCRdb reprocessed the immunoSEQ multiplex PCR reads with MiXCR, giving one entry per CDR3 protein. Among fewer than 85,000 distinct CDR3 sequences listed, just under 95% were seen once. The sequenced material came from CD8+ T cells from PBMCs. These receptors were taken from a human donor with multiple sclerosis. Each CDR3 is given with its conserved first and last residue. D genes are given only for firm matches. Where a row states a size, it is once, few, many or the class of an expanded clone; other rows omit it.

>TRBD2|TRBV27|-|TRBJ2-1
CASSSSGRAWEQFF
TGTGCCAGCAGTTCCAGCGGGAGGGCCTGGGAGCAGTTCTTC
>TRBD1|TRBV9|-|TRBJ1-1
CASSVYRGGTEAFF
TGTGCCAGCAGCGTCTACAGGGGTGGCACTGAAGCTTTCTTT
>-|TRBV30|-|TRBJ1-1
CAWAGNTEAFF
TGTGCCTGGGCAGGGAACACTGAAGCTTTCTTT
>TRBD1|TRBV27|-|TRBJ2-7
CASSLVDRDEQYF
TGTGCCAGCAGTTTAGTGGACAGGGACGAGCAGTACTTC
>TRBD1|TRBV5-4|-|TRBJ2-4
CASSSRDRDTYF
TGTGCCAGCAGCTCGAGGGACAGGGACACGTACTTC
>TRBD2|TRBV18|-|TRBJ2-7
CASSLLADSYEQYF
TGTGCCAGCTCGTTACTAGCGGACTCCTACGAGCAGTACTTC
>TRBD1|TRBV18|-|TRBJ2-2
CASSPPGQGAGELFF
TGTGCCAGCTCACCACCGGGACAGGGGGCCGGGGAGCTGTTTTTT
>-|TRBV7-3|few|TRBJ1-4
CASSVRGGTTNEKLFF
TGTGCCAGCAGCGTACGAGGAGGGACAACTAATGAAAAACTGTTTTTT
>-|TRBV7-9|-|TRBJ2-1
CASGTWGETYNEQFF
TGTGCCAGCGGGACTTGGGGCGAGACCTACAATGAGCAGTTCTTC
>-|TRBV12-3/TRBV12-4|-|TRBJ2-3
CASSLASTDTQYF
TGTGCCAGCAGTTTGGCCAGCACAGATACGCAGTATTTT
>TRBD2|TRBV7-2|-|TRBJ2-1
CASSYGLDEQFF
TGTGCCAGCAGCTACGGACTAGATGAGCAGTTCTTC
>-|TRBV4-1|once|TRBJ2-7
CASSQVGYEQYF
TGCGCCAGCAGCCAAGTAGGGTACGAGCAGTACTTC
>-|TRBV12-3/TRBV12-4|-|TRBJ2-1
CASSLLEIGSYNEQFF
TGTGCCAGCAGTTTACTGGAAATCGGCTCCTACAATGAGCAGTTCTTC
>-|TRBV7-2|few|TRBJ2-7
CASSFRNEQYF
TGTGCCAGCAGCTTCCGGAACGAGCAGTACTTC
>-|TRBV6-2/TRBV6-3|-|TRBJ2-7
CASSFLFRRSSYEQYF
TGTGCCAGCAGTTTTCTCTTTAGGAGGAGCTCCTACGAGCAGTACTTC
>-|TRBV5-6|-|TRBJ2-1
CASSLVTVWGVNYNEQFF
TGTGCCAGCAGCCTAGTGACCGTTTGGGGGGTAAACTACAATGAGCAGTTCTTC
>-|TRBV13|-|TRBJ2-1
CASSPQGTSSYNEQFF
TGTGCCAGCAGCCCCCAAGGGACTTCCTCCTACAATGAGCAGTTCTTC
>TRBD1|TRBV7-9|-|TRBJ1-2
CASSPPSTGAPSGYTF
TGTGCCAGCAGCCCCCCTTCGACAGGGGCGCCCAGTGGCTACACCTTC
>-|TRBV20-1|-|TRBJ2-2
CSAMPIAGELFF
TGCAGTGCTATGCCCATCGCCGGGGAGCTGTTTTTT
>-|TRBV7-9|-|TRBJ1-1
CASSPTARLNTEAFF
TGTGCCAGCAGCCCAACGGCTCGGTTGAACACTGAAGCTTTCTTT
>-|TRBV6-5|few|TRBJ1-1
CASSYSPQNTEAFF
TGTGCCAGCAGTTACTCACCCCAGAACACTGAAGCTTTCTTT
>-|TRBV29-1|-|TRBJ1-5
CSVVQVQAPGQPQHF
TGCAGCGTTGTTCAGGTGCAGGCACCAGGTCAGCCCCAGCATTTT
>-|TRBV20-1|-|TRBJ1-5
CSARDEADNQPQHF
TGCAGTGCTAGAGATGAGGCAGACAATCAGCCCCAGCATTTT
>-|TRBV19|-|TRBJ1-1
CASSFGLTEAFF
TGTGCCAGTAGTTTCGGACTCACTGAAGCTTTCTTT
>TRBD2|TRBV29-1|-|TRBJ2-5
CSVDSASGGLETQYF
TGCAGCGTTGATTCGGCTAGCGGGGGTTTAGAGACCCAGTACTTC
>TRBD2|TRBV7-2|-|TRBJ2-3
CASSPRGGVLDTQYF
TGTGCCAGCAGCCCACGGGGGGGTGTTTTAGATACGCAGTATTTT
>-|TRBV7-9|-|TRBJ1-1
CASSPPGSTEAFF
TGTGCCAGCAGCCCCCCAGGGAGCACTGAAGCTTTCTTT
>-|TRBV12-3/TRBV12-4|-|TRBJ2-5
CASSSIFWGETQYF
TGTGCCAGCAGTTCCATTTTTTGGGGAGAGACCCAGTACTTC
>-|TRBV11-2|-|TRBJ1-1
CASSTGVEIPEAFF
TGTGCCAGCTCCACCGGGGTAGAAATCCCTGAAGCTTTCTTT
>-|TRBV27|-|TRBJ2-3
CASSLWGATDTQYF
TGTGCCAGCAGTTTATGGGGGGCCACAGATACGCAGTATTTT
>-|TRBV27|-|TRBJ1-5
CASSLDGLLNQPQHF
TGTGCCAGCAGTTTAGACGGCCTTCTCAATCAGCCCCAGCATTTT
>TRBD1|TRBV10-3|-|TRBJ1-2
CAIEGASGYTF
TGTGCCATCGAGGGGGCTAGTGGCTACACCTTC
>-|TRBV5-4|-|TRBJ1-2
CASSPHPASGNYGYTF
TGTGCCAGCAGCCCCCATCCGGCCAGCGGAAACTATGGCTACACCTTC
>-|TRBV3-1|-|TRBJ2-4
CASSQPSLGLAKNIQYF
TGTGCCAGCAGCCAACCTTCACTCGGACTAGCCAAAAACATTCAGTACTTC
>-|TRBV2|-|TRBJ1-6
CASSEDSVNSPLHF
TGTGCCAGCAGCGAGGACAGCGTTAATTCACCCCTCCACTTT
>-|TRBV13|-|TRBJ2-3
CASSRGSGARTDTQYF
TGTGCCAGCAGCCGCGGGTCCGGAGCCCGCACAGATACGCAGTATTTT
>TRBD1|TRBV7-8|once|TRBJ2-7
CASSSGQVPYF
TGTGCCAGCAGCTCCGGACAGGTCCCGTACTTC
>-|TRBV7-6|-|TRBJ1-1
CASSLERDMNTEAFF
TGTGCCAGCAGCTTAGAACGGGACATGAACACTGAAGCTTTCTTT
>-|TRBV7-9|-|TRBJ2-7
CASSPLGESSSEQYF
TGTGCCAGCAGCCCCCTAGGGGAGTCCTCGTCCGAGCAGTACTTC
>TRBD2|TRBV29-1|-|TRBJ2-4
CSVDGLAGDKGKNIQYF
TGCAGCGTTGACGGACTAGCGGGAGACAAGGGCAAAAACATTCAGTACTTC
>TRBD2|TRBV30|-|TRBJ2-1
CAWTLTSENEQFF
TGTGCCTGGACCCTGACTAGCGAGAATGAGCAGTTCTTC
>TRBD1|TRBV9|-|TRBJ2-7
CASSVDTGGNVPNEQYF
TGTGCCAGCAGCGTGGATACAGGGGGCAATGTCCCTAACGAGCAGTACTTC
>-|TRBV21-1|-|TRBJ1-2
CASSKAADSPRGYCYGYTF
TGTGCCAGCAGCAAAGCGGCAGACTCCCCGAGGGGATATTGCTATGGCTACACCTTC
>-|TRBV7-9|-|TRBJ1-6
CASSLGFAESPLHF
TGTGCCAGCAGCTTGGGGTTCGCCGAATCACCCCTCCACTTT
>-|TRBV18|-|TRBJ2-5
CASSPETPKETQYF
TGTGCCAGCTCACCGGAGACTCCTAAAGAGACCCAGTACTTC
>-|TRBV20-1|-|TRBJ2-4
CSAVPPSKNIQYF
TGCAGTGCCGTCCCCCCTTCCAAAAACATTCAGTACTTC
>TRBD1|TRBV6-2/TRBV6-3|-|TRBJ2-7
CASSNNEDRGPEQYF
TGTGCCAGCAGTAACAATGAAGACAGGGGGCCTGAGCAGTACTTC
>-|TRBV9|-|TRBJ2-7
CASSVDGPVDEQYF
TGTGCCAGCAGCGTAGACGGCCCCGTAGACGAGCAGTACTTC
>-|TRBV20-1|-|TRBJ2-7
CSASPLGESYSYEQYF
TGCAGTGCTAGTCCCTTAGGAGAAAGCTACTCCTACGAGCAGTACTTC
>-|TRBV27|-|TRBJ1-5
CASSLKWQGSNQPQHF
TGTGCCAGCAGTTTGAAGTGGCAGGGTAGCAATCAGCCCCAGCATTTT
>TRBD2|TRBV12-3/TRBV12-4|-|TRBJ2-1
CASSWAGGNNEQFF
TGTGCCAGCAGCTGGGCGGGGGGTAACAATGAGCAGTTCTTC
>TRBD2|TRBV7-9|once|TRBJ2-7
CASSSGLAGRKREQYF
TGTGCCAGCAGCTCGGGACTAGCGGGAAGGAAACGCGAGCAGTACTTC
>-|TRBV18|-|TRBJ1-2
CASSSGGDQANYGYTF
TGTGCCAGCTCATCCGGGGGGGATCAAGCTAACTATGGCTACACCTTC
>TRBD1|TRBV20-1|-|TRBJ1-1
CSASAGGAEAFF
TGCAGTGCTAGTGCAGGGGGTGCTGAAGCTTTCTTT
>TRBD2|TRBV7-8|-|TRBJ2-6
CASRRGGASGANVLTF
TGTGCCAGCAGGCGCGGGGGGGCGTCTGGGGCCAACGTCCTGACTTTC
>-|TRBV7-9|-|TRBJ1-3
CASSSPVSGGNTIYF
TGTGCCAGCAGTTCTCCTGTCTCTGGCGGAAACACCATATATTTT